This entry features one T cell receptor beta chain sequence. Its target is not known. This CDR3 is built from 15 residues. CDR1 and CDR2 (germline): SSHAT, FNYEAQ (reference sequence). This entry comes from a study of CXCR3-negative and CXCR3-positive naive CD8 T cells. Study-wide results and limits: In both naive subsets diversity was comparably high, whereas memory CD8+ cells showed much lower diversity. When CXCR3-positive naive cells were set against CXCR3-negative naive cells, the former had more hydrophobic TRB CDR3s.

Each TRB cDNA library was prepared by 5' RACE (with UMI labels). From its re-call of the 5' RACE reads, TCRdb lists each CDR3 protein once, without DNA. The sample includes 130,000 to 150,000 distinct CDR3 sequences. The J gene is TRBJ1-1, the V gene TRBV7-7. The receptor comes from a human donor in good health. Some clones in this sample may be carry-over from other donors' samples. Sequencing was performed on naive CXCR3+ CD8+ T cells from blood. The subset here: CD45RO-CCR7+CD27+CD95- naive CD8+ T cells expressing CXCR3 (TNR3+). CDR3 in amino acids: CASSLNRVLDTEAFF.